One and the same sample provided the 27 T cell receptor beta chains below, sequenced in a study of T cell clonality in common variable immunodeficiency. Here immunoSEQ multiplex PCR was the method, and the copy in TCRdb shows in-frame clones only, minus some. The sample shows tens of thousands of clones, none of them appearing just once. The specimen was peripheral blood mononuclear cells. Receptors were obtained from a person aged 18 to 70 in good health.

With regard to this clone: Read sequence stops 3 residues before the CDR3 end, and the germline J gene provides the missing end. The chain is built from TRBV19 and TRBJ2-1, with D hard to call. Germline-derived CDR1 and CDR2 are LNHDA and SQIVND (reference sequence). The CDR3 loop spans 12 amino acids. V was clipped by 8 bases and J by 3 bases, with 8 bases between them. The CDR3: CASQSIYNEQFF. Incomplete CDR3 DNA: TGTGCCAGTCAATCTATCTACAATGAG.

This clone came up many times. The read terminates 3 residues ahead of where the CDR3 ends, so the germline J gene completes it. The chain has TRBV18 and TRBJ2-7, with D unresolved. CDR1 KGHSH and CDR2 LQKENI come from the germline V gene. The CDR3 has 14 residues. Between the trimmed V and J ends, which lost 0 bases and 3 bases, there was a span of 9 bases. The chain's CDR3 is CASSPPGRIYEQYF. The sequenced part of the CDR3 DNA is TGTGCCAGCTCACCACCGGGCAGGATCTACGAG.

This clone appeared a few times. The germline gene is not matched at one end of the junction; a read error may be the cause. Read coverage stops 3 residues before the CDR3 terminus; the germline J gene supplies the remainder. The V gene is TRBV7-7, the J gene TRBJ2-5; a possible D gene is TRBD2 (6 bases). In germline, CDR1 is SSHAT, CDR2 FNYEAQ (reference sequence). The CDR3 has 14 amino acids. CDR3 sequence: CASSPRRGQETQYF. CDR3 DNA (partial): TGTGCTAGCAGCCCGCGGCGGGGCCAAGAGACC.

This clone was counted many times. Read coverage stops 3 residues before the CDR3 terminus; the germline J gene supplies the remainder. The V call is TRBV7-2, the J call TRBJ1-2; 9 bases agree with TRBD1. The CDR3 is 14 amino acids. Looked up from germline, CDR1 is SGHTA and CDR2 is FQGNSA. The J segment lost 7 bases and the V segment lost 3 bases, leaving 6 bases of the junction unmatched. The sequenced CDR3 bases are TGTGCCAGCAGCTTGGACAGGGGTCTCCTTGGC. Residues: CASSLDRGLLG. The full CDR3 protein reads CASSLDRGLLGYTF. Complete variable domain (other parts from reference TRBV7-2 and TRBJ1-2): GAGVSQSPSNKVTEKGKDVELRCDPISGHTALYWYRQSLGQGLEFLIYFQGNSAPDKSGLPSDRFSAERTGGSVSTLTIQRTQQEDSAVYLCASSLDRGLLGYTFGSGTRLTVV.

With respect to this clone: The read comes to an end 3 residues before the CDR3 does, leaving the germline J gene to fill in the end. The chain joins TRBV2 to TRBJ1-2, with D possibly TRBD1 on 5 matching bases. V lost 1 base to trimming and J lost 7 bases, with 10 bases between them. Germline V gene lookup returns CDR1 SNHLY and CDR2 FYNNEI. The CDR3 totals 13 residues. The CDR3 DNA, read in part, is TGTGCCAGCAGTGAAGGGCCCCAGGGTGGC. It translates to CASSEGPQGG. The CDR3 in its entirety is CASSEGPQGGYTF.

This clone was detected many times. The DNA ends 3 residues before the CDR3 does, and the rest of the CDR3 is filled in from the germline J gene. This rearrangement joins TRBV6-2 or TRBV6-3 to TRBJ2-2; D uncertain. This CDR3 has 16 residues. V lost 0 bases, J lost 0 bases, and 8 bases lay in between. In germline, CDR1 is MNHEY, CDR2 SVGEGT. The CDR3 DNA, read in part, is TGTGCCAGCAGTTACTCCGAGACAACGAACACCGGGGAG. Encoded protein: CASSYSETTNTGE. The full-length CDR3 reads as CASSYSETTNTGELFF.

This clone has a count of ten or more. The CDR3 protein is CASSQHLAAGLAPPYEQYF. The sequenced CDR3 bases are TGTGCCAGCAGCCAACATCTGGCGGCAGGACTAGCGCCTCCCTACGAG. The rearrangement uses TRBV14 and TRBJ2-7, with 9 bases aligning to TRBD2. The read gets to within 3 residues of the CDR3 end, and the germline J gene fills in the rest. CDR1 is SGHDN and CDR2 is FVKESK in the germline V gene. Unmatched junction bases numbered 16, after V lost 2 bases and J lost 2 bases. The CDR3 totals 19 residues.

There are many counts of this clone. The read ends 3 residues early relative to the CDR3; the germline J gene fills the gap. The chain is built from TRBV15 and TRBJ2-5; D is perhaps TRBD1 (7 bases). The CDR3 spans 16 residues. V was shortened by 5 bases and J by 1 base, with 17 bases between the two germline ends. CDR1 is LNHNV, CDR2 YYDKDF, per germline (reference sequence). The sequenced part of the CDR3 DNA is TGTGCCACCAGCGAGGGGGGACAGACCTTCCAAGAGACC. Translating it yields CATSEGGQTFQET. The whole CDR3 sequence is CATSEGGQTFQETQYF.

This clone was recorded at least ten times. The read comes to an end 3 residues before the CDR3 does, leaving the germline J gene to fill in the end. The chain links TRBV7-9 to TRBJ2-3, with D unresolved. From germline, CDR1 is SEHNR and CDR2 FQNEAQ (reference sequence). This CDR3 has 14 residues. This chain's CDR3 is CASSLSLDSLAQYF. CDR3 DNA (partial): TGTGCCAGCAGCTTATCTTTAGACTCCTTGGCG. Filled out from reference TRBV7-9 and TRBJ2-3, the complete variable domain reads DTGVSQNPRHKITKRGQNVTFRCDPISEHNRLYWYRQTLGQGPEFLTYFQNEAQLEKSRLLSDRFSAERPKGSFSTLEIQRTEQGDSAMYLCASSLSLDSLAQYFGPGTRLTVL.

In this sample, this clone turned up many times. An end of the junction does not agree with germline; a read error may underlie this. The read ends 3 residues before the CDR3 terminus; that terminus is restored from the germline J gene. The V call is TRBV4-2, the J call TRBJ1-2; D remains ambiguous. Germline CDR1 is LGHNA and CDR2 is YNFKEQ. The CDR3 runs to 15 residues. The sequenced part of the CDR3 DNA is TGCGCCAGCAGCCAAGATCCAGGCTCTAACTATGGC. Its protein product is CASSQDPGSNYG. The full CDR3 reads CASSQDPGSNYGYTF.

The table lists this clone with many counts. The read falls 3 residues short of the CDR3 end, and the missing part is taken from the germline J gene. The V call is TRBV9, the J call TRBJ2-2, with D hard to call. This CDR3 has 15 amino acids. Germline V gene data show CDR1 as SGDLS and CDR2 as YYNGEE. Between the trimmed V and J ends, which lost 0 bases and 0 bases, there was a span of 6 bases. The sequenced CDR3 bases are TGTGCCAGCAGCGTAGGCCTAGCGAACACCGGGGAG. It encodes CASSVGLANTGE. The full CDR3 protein is CASSVGLANTGELFF.

This clone was detected many times. The DNA ends 3 residues before the CDR3 does, and the rest of the CDR3 is filled in from the germline J gene. V usage is TRBV6-1 and J usage is TRBJ2-7, with 7 bases matching TRBD1. The CDR3 sequence is 15 residues long. V was clipped by 1 base and J by 4 bases; unmatched bases: 7. Germline CDR1 reads MNHNS; CDR2 reads SASEGT. CDR3 in amino acids: CASSEEAGGIYEQYF. The DNA read from the CDR3 is TGTGCCAGCAGTGAAGAGGCAGGGGGTATTTACGAG.

This clone appeared many times. The junction and the germline gene differ at one end; a read error may be behind it. Coverage ceases 3 residues before the CDR3 finishes, and the germline J gene fills in the end. V and J are TRBV4-2 and TRBJ2-7; TRBD2 agrees at 10 bases. Germline lookup yields CDR1 LGHNA and CDR2 YNFKEQ. CDR3 length: 15 amino acids. CDR3 DNA (partial): TGCGCCAGCAGCCCCAGGCTAGCGGGAGCCTACGAG. Translation gives CASSPRLAGAYE. The entire CDR3 reads CASSPRLAGAYEQYF.

This clone was seen ten or more times. The CDR3 end lies 3 residues beyond the end of the read and is filled in from the germline J gene. The J gene is TRBJ2-3, the V gene TRBV20-1; D gene unclear. This CDR3 has 15 residues. Germline lookup yields CDR1 DFQATT and CDR2 SNEGSKA (reference sequence). Trimming removed 0 bases from V and 2 bases from J, with 12 bases in between. The CDR3 is CSARDLAENTDTQYF. The covered CDR3 bases are TGCAGTGCTAGAGATCTGGCGGAAAACACAGATACG.

In this sample, this clone turned up many times. The CDR3 end falls 3 residues outside the read, so it is completed with the germline J gene. V is TRBV29-1 and J is TRBJ2-7; D is possibly TRBD1 (6 bases). V dropped 7 bases and J dropped 3 bases, with 10 bases sitting between them. The CDR3 runs to 11 residues. CDR1 and CDR2 from the germline V gene are SQVTM and ANQGSEA. CDR3 bases read: TGCAGCGCCAAGGACAGCTACGAG. The encoded protein is CSAKDSYE. The entire CDR3 protein is CSAKDSYEQYF.

This clone was seen many times. The CDR3 end lies 3 residues beyond the end of the read and is filled in from the germline J gene. The chain employs TRBV18 and TRBJ2-5; 7 bases are a match to TRBD1. This CDR3 spans 14 amino acids. V shed 3 bases, J shed 1 base, and the junction held 2 bases outside the gene matches. In germline, CDR1 is KGHSH, CDR2 LQKENI. The chain's CDR3 is CASSPRDSQETQYF. The part of the CDR3 DNA that was read is TGTGCCAGCTCACCCCGGGACAGCCAAGAGACC.

Many counts were recorded for this clone. From the germline J gene comes the end of the CDR3, since the read stops 3 residues before it. The chain links TRBV6-1 to TRBJ2-4, with a weak D call TRBD1 (5 bases). Trimming removed 4 bases at V and 0 bases at J, with 7 bases between. In germline, CDR1 is MNHNS, CDR2 SASEGT. The CDR3 spans 14 residues. CDR3 DNA, as far as it was read: TGTGCCAGCAGTGGACAGCTAGCCAAAAACATT. Translated: CASSGQLAKNI. The whole CDR3 is CASSGQLAKNIQYF.

A remark on this clone: Sequencing ends 3 residues short of the CDR3 end; the germline J gene provides the rest. V gene TRBV11-3 combines with J gene TRBJ2-1; a possible D gene is TRBD2 (6 bases). Per germline, CDR1 SGHNT and CDR2 YENEEA. V was clipped by 1 base and J by 5 bases, with 9 bases between them. The CDR3 is 14 amino acids. Partial CDR3 DNA: TGTGCCAGCAGCTTAGGACTAGTGAACAATGAG. Protein: CASSLGLVNNE. The entire CDR3 protein is CASSLGLVNNEQFF.

This clone was counted at least ten times. Sequencing ends 3 residues short of the CDR3 end; the germline J gene provides the rest. This sequence joins TRBV5-1 and TRBJ2-2, with D maybe TRBD2 (7 bases). The CDR3 runs to 16 residues. In germline, CDR1 is SGHRS, CDR2 YFSETQ. Trimming removed 5 bases at V and 7 bases at J, with 21 bases between. CDR3 protein: CASRRGNRDLYGELFF. The sequenced part of the CDR3 DNA is TGCGCCAGCAGGCGGGGGAACAGGGATCTATACGGGGAG.

Regarding this clone: The sequenced fragment ends 3 residues before the CDR3 boundary, so the rest is inferred from the germline J gene. This chain connects TRBV18 to TRBJ2-7; 7 nucleotides agree with TRBD1. Germline CDR1 and CDR2: KGHSH and LQKENI. With V trimmed by 3 bases and J by 4 bases, 9 bases remained unmatched. CDR3 size: 15 residues. The sequenced part of the CDR3 DNA is TGTGCCAGCTCACCTTCCGACAGGGTTTGGTACGAG. Amino acids: CASSPSDRVWYE. The entire CDR3 is CASSPSDRVWYEQYF.

This clone has ten or more counts. The read falls 3 residues short of the CDR3 end, and the missing part is taken from the germline J gene. This chain links TRBV7-8 with TRBJ2-5, with TRBD2 identical over 8 bases. CDR3 size: 16 residues. Germline V gene sequence: CDR1 SGHVS, CDR2 FQNEAQ. V dropped 2 bases and J dropped 2; count of bases not matched to a gene: 7. The sequenced CDR3 bases are TGTGCCAGCAGCTTAAATAGCGGGATCACACAAGAGACC. It translates to CASSLNSGITQET. The full CDR3 is CASSLNSGITQETQYF.

The table lists this clone with many counts. The sequence runs out 3 residues before the end of the CDR3; the remainder is reconstructed from the germline J gene. This sequence joins TRBV6-2 or TRBV6-3 and TRBJ2-1, with 9 positions matching TRBD2. The CDR3 is 15 residues long. Germline CDR1 is MNHEY and CDR2 is SVGEGT. V was clipped by 7 bases and J by 4 bases; unmatched bases: 8. CDR3 region: CASTKRTSVYNEQFF. The sequenced CDR3 bases are TGTGCCAGCACCAAAAGGACTAGCGTTTACAATGAG.

This clone was seen many times. From the germline J gene comes the end of the CDR3, since the read stops 3 residues before it. This rearrangement joins TRBV7-2 to TRBJ1-6; 7 bases agree with TRBD1. The CDR3 spans 13 residues. The germline gives CDR1 SGHTA, CDR2 FQGNSA. J was trimmed by 9 bases and V by 4 bases; bases with no gene match: 3. The CDR3 sequence: CASSWRDSSPLHF. CDR3 DNA, as far as it was read: TGTGCCAGCAGCTGGAGGGACAGTTCACCC.

Remarks on this clone: The read ends 3 residues early relative to the CDR3; the germline J gene fills the gap. The J gene is TRBJ2-7, the V gene TRBV2; D perhaps matches TRBD1 (7 bases). CDR1 is SNHLY, CDR2 FYNNEI, per germline. V lost 4 bases and J 2 bases, leaving 18 bases between the germline ends. This CDR3 has 16 residues. Incomplete CDR3 DNA: TGTGCCAGCAGTGGGCTCGGGGGACAGCGCCCCTACGAG. This codes for CASSGLGGQRPYE. In full, the CDR3 reads CASSGLGGQRPYEQYF. Full variable domain (remainder filled in from reference TRBV2 and TRBJ2-7): EPEVTQTPSHQVTQMGQEVILRCVPISNHLYFYWYRQILGQKVEFLVSFYNNEISEKSEIFDDQFSVERPDGSNFTLKIRSTKLEDSAMYFCASSGLGGQRPYEQYFGPGTRLTVT.

There are many counts of this clone. The missing CDR3 end, 3 residues past where the read stops, is filled in from the germline J gene. V gene TRBV11-2 combines with J gene TRBJ2-2, with D unresolved. The germline gives CDR1 SGHAT, CDR2 FQNNGV. The V end was cut by 4 bases, the J end by 3 bases, with 12 bases between. The CDR3 is 15 amino acids. The CDR3 reads CASSSSTRDTGELFF. Partial CDR3 DNA: TGTGCCAGCAGCTCTTCGACAAGGGACACCGGGGAG.

This clone has ten or more counts. The read ends 3 residues before the CDR3 terminus; that terminus is restored from the germline J gene. J is TRBJ1-2 and V is TRBV7-2, with a weak D call TRBD1 (5 bases). Germline V gene lookup returns CDR1 SGHTA and CDR2 FQGNSA. The CDR3 runs 14 residues. Trimming took off 1 base at V and 4 bases at J, with 10 bases between the two ends. The part of the CDR3 DNA that was read is TGTGCCAGCAGCTTAGACGGGGGACCCTATGGC. This sequence encodes CASSLDGGPYG. The complete CDR3 reads CASSLDGGPYGYTF.

The table lists this clone with many counts. The CDR3 end lies 3 residues beyond the end of the read and is filled in from the germline J gene. V is TRBV29-1 and J is TRBJ2-2, with 9 bases aligning to TRBD1. The germline V gene encodes CDR1 SQVTM and CDR2 ANQGSEA. J gave up 6 bases and V 6 bases, and 8 bases lay outside the gene matches. CDR3 length equals 14 residues. CDR3 DNA (partial): TGCAGCGTCGACGGACAGGGGACGGCCGGGGAG. It is translated as CSVDGQGTAGE. The CDR3 in full is CSVDGQGTAGELFF.